This TCR beta chain is from a study of radiotherapy plus CTLA-4 blockade in lung cancer. Study context: Disease control was present in more than 30% of patients, and objective responses in about 19%. General study findings and limits: Following radiotherapy plus ipilimumab, tumor-derived TCR clones expanded in the blood. With interferon-beta, early dynamics of blood T cell clones were reported to best predict response.

The method was immunoSEQ multiplex PCR; TCRdb's version includes in-frame clones alone and lacks a portion of them. The data hold tens of thousands of clones, with 70% to 85% observed a single time. Turning to this clone: Its antigen is not identified.

Trimming at V came to 6 bases and at J to 8 bases, leaving 5 bases not matched to a gene. The length of the CDR3 is 14 residues. CDR1 is KGHSH, CDR2 LQKENI, per germline. The chain uses TRBV18 and TRBJ1-6; TRBD1 agrees at 9 bases. The clonotype comes from a human donor with non-small cell lung cancer who had stable disease on radiotherapy plus ipilimumab. The sequencing here drew on peripheral blood, taken from a patient treated with radiotherapy plus ipilimumab. CDR3 sequence reads: CASSPGQGDSPLHF. CDR3 sequence (DNA): TGTGCCAGCTCTCCGGGACAGGGAGATTCACCCCTCCACTTT.